Listed here are 28 T cell receptor beta chains from one sample, sequenced in a study of shared clonotypes between healthy human individuals. The repertoire was sequenced with immunoSEQ multiplex PCR; TCRdb's copy has only in-frame clones and lacks some. The sample lists some 240,000 clones; 50% to 80% were seen once. Material: memory CD4+ T cells sorted from blood. Subset described: CD45RA-negative fraction. These receptors came from a man aged 25-45 years in good health.

The chain combines TRBV9 with TRBJ2-1; 7 nucleotides match TRBD2. The CDR3 runs to 14 residues. V lost 3 bases and J lost 10; bases outside the gene matches: 10. Germline-derived CDR1 and CDR2 are SGDLS and YYNGEE. CDR3 DNA: TGTGCCAGCAGCGGGACTAGGACTGCAAGGGAGCAGTTCTTC. This codes for CASSGTRTAREQFF.

The chain is built from TRBV28 and TRBJ2-4, with TRBD2 matching 7 bases. Trimming cost V 3 bases and J 7 bases; bases outside gene matches: 0. The CDR3 extends over 12 amino acids. Germline V lookup: CDR1 MDHEN, CDR2 SYDVKM. The CDR3 spells CASSFGGNIQYF. Written as DNA, the CDR3 is TGTGCCAGCAGTTTCGGGGGGAACATTCAGTACTTC.

The CDR3 protein is CASSFGAAPFTDTQYF. Written as DNA, the CDR3 is TGTGCCAGCAGCTTTGGGGCAGCCCCATTCACAGATACGCAGTATTTT. The rearrangement uses TRBV7-2 and TRBJ2-3; the D gene is possibly TRBD1 (5 bases). The V end lost 3 bases, the J end lost 2 bases, and 15 bases lay between the germline ends. The CDR3 runs to 16 residues. The germline V gene encodes CDR1 SGHTA and CDR2 FQGNSA.

This clone was found a few times. The chain uses TRBV18 and TRBJ2-7, with TRBD2 matching over 15 bases. The CDR3 totals 16 residues. The V segment lost 3 bases and the J segment 6 bases; nucleotides outside the gene matches: 6. The V gene's germline CDR1 is KGHSH and CDR2 LQKENI. The DNA for the CDR3 is TGTGCCAGCTCACCGCACCCGGGACTAGCGGGAGGCGAGCAGTACTTC. This gives the protein CASSPHPGLAGGEQYF.

A few counts support this clone. The chain recombines TRBV7-8 with TRBJ1-1; tentatively, D is TRBD1 (5 bases). The germline V gene encodes CDR1 SGHVS and CDR2 FQNEAQ. This CDR3 region has 14 residues. V lost 5 bases and J 2 bases, leaving 12 bases between the germline ends. The CDR3 protein is CASSQTAINTEAFF. CDR3 nucleotide sequence: TGTGCCAGCAGCCAGACAGCAATTAACACTGAAGCTTTCTTT.

The V call is TRBV5-1, the J call TRBJ2-7; D possibly corresponds to TRBD1 (5 bases). Per the germline V gene, CDR1 is SGHRS and CDR2 is YFSETQ. The CDR3 runs 14 residues. Trimming shortened V by 0 bases and J by 5 bases, and 12 bases separated the two germline ends. CDR3: CASSLGGRSDEQYF. CDR3 nucleotide sequence: TGCGCCAGCAGCTTGGGGGGCAGGAGCGACGAGCAGTACTTC. Together with reference TRBV5-1 and TRBJ2-7, the CDR3 gives the full variable domain: KAGVTQTPRYLIKTRGQQVTLSCSPISGHRSVSWYQQTPGQGLQFLFEYFSETQRNKGNFPGRFSGRQFSNSRSEMNVSTLELGDSALYLCASSLGGRSDEQYFGPGTRLTVT.

The rearrangement links TRBV11-2 to TRBJ2-6; a weak D match, TRBD1 (6 bases). V lost 5 bases to trimming and J lost 0 bases, with 17 bases between them. The CDR3 has 18 amino acids. Germline CDR1 SGHAT, CDR2 FQNNGV. CDR3 DNA sequence: TGTGCCAGCAGCAGACACAGGGTCCCGAGCTCTGGGGCCAACGTCCTGACTTTC. It yields the protein CASSRHRVPSSGANVLTF. The full variable domain, with the rest looked up from reference TRBV11-2 and TRBJ2-6, is EAGVAQSPRYKIIEKRQSVAFWCNPISGHATLYWYQQILGQGPKLLIQFQNNGVVDDSQLPKDRFSAERLKGVDSTLKIQPAKLEDSAVYLCASSRHRVPSSGANVLTFGAGSRLTVL.

The chain combines TRBV2 with TRBJ1-4, with a weak D call TRBD1 (5 bases). Trimming stripped 6 bases from V and 7 bases from J, with 15 bases between. The germline gives CDR1 SNHLY, CDR2 FYNNEI. The CDR3 is 14 residues long. The CDR3 region has the DNA TGTGCCAGCAGGGAACAGGTTAAGTCTGAAAAACTGTTTTTT. As protein: CASREQVKSEKLFF.

This chain links TRBV7-6 with TRBJ2-7; 8 bases match TRBD1. The CDR3 covers 18 residues. J lost 4 bases, V lost 5 bases, and 19 bases had no gene match. Germline values: CDR1 SGHVS, CDR2 FNYEAQ. This CDR3 is CASSLNPTTGTGFYEQYF. DNA of the CDR3: TGTGCCAGCAGCCTAAACCCAACCACCGGGACAGGATTTTACGAGCAGTACTTC. Full variable domain (missing parts from reference TRBV7-6 and TRBJ2-7): GAGVSQSPRYKVTKRGQDVALRCDPISGHVSLYWYRQALGQGPEFLTYFNYEAQQDKSGLPNDRFSAERPEGSISTLTIQRTEQRDSAMYRCASSLNPTTGTGFYEQYFGPGTRLTVT.

V and J are TRBV5-4 and TRBJ1-2; D remains unclear. The V end was cut by 0 bases, the J end by 8 bases, with 11 bases between. Germline CDR1 is SGHNT and CDR2 is YYREEE (reference sequence). This CDR3 region has 13 residues. CDR3 residues: CASSLVQVHGYTF. The CDR3 DNA follows: TGTGCCAGCAGCTTGGTTCAGGTACACGGCTACACCTTC.

This chain links TRBV29-1 with TRBJ2-5; a possible D gene is TRBD2 (5 bases). V lost 6 bases and J lost 2, with 10 bases in between. The CDR3 covers 12 residues. Germline V CDR1 and CDR2: SQVTM, ANQGSEA. The CDR3, as DNA: TGCAGCGTCGGCGGGTCACAAGAGACCCAGTACTTC. It yields the protein CSVGGSQETQYF.

This chain joins TRBV5-5 and TRBJ2-3, with no clear D. Germline CDR1 reads SGHKS; CDR2 reads YYEKEE (reference sequence). The CDR3 has 13 amino acids. V gave up 0 bases and J gave up 5 bases, with 7 bases separating them. CDR3 amino acids: CASSLEEEDTQYF. CDR3 DNA sequence: TGTGCCAGCAGCTTGGAAGAGGAAGATACGCAGTATTTT.

As regards this clone: The same CDR3 also results from other DNA sequences found in this sample. The V and J genes are TRBV30 and TRBJ2-7; 8 positions agree with TRBD1. This CDR3 is 12 amino acids long. Trimming at V came to 5 bases and at J to 3 bases, leaving 3 bases not matched to a gene. Germline V gene lookup returns CDR1 GTSNPN and CDR2 SVGIG (reference sequence). CDR3 coding DNA: TGTGCCTGGTCTGACAGGGGCTACGAGCAGTACTTC. Residues: CAWSDRGYEQYF. Combining the CDR3 with reference TRBV30 and TRBJ2-7 gives the whole variable domain SQTIHQWPATLVQPVGSPLSLECTVEGTSNPNLYWYRQAAGRGLQLLFYSVGIGQISSEVPQNLSASRPQDRQFILSSKKLLLSDSGFYLCAWSDRGYEQYFGPGTRLTVT.

The CDR3 DNA reads TGTGCCAGCAGCTTAGAGGTGGGTGAGCAGTTCTTC. It encodes CASSLEVGEQFF. J is TRBJ2-1 and V is TRBV11-1, with D unclear. There are 12 residues in the CDR3. V lost 1 base and J lost 9, with 7 bases in between. Germline V gene data show CDR1 as SGHAT and CDR2 as FQDESV (reference sequence).

This sequence joins TRBV6-1 and TRBJ2-2; D might be TRBD2 (6 bases). Germline values: CDR1 MNHNS, CDR2 SASEGT. The V end lost 2 bases, the J end lost 4 bases, and 20 bases lay between the germline ends. There are 18 residues in the CDR3. The CDR3 DNA reads as TGTGCCAGCAGTGAATGGAGCGGGCAGTTTGGCTTCACCGGGGAGCTGTTTTTT. Encoded protein: CASSEWSGQFGFTGELFF.

The chain is built from TRBV7-2 and TRBJ2-1; D is perhaps TRBD1 (6 bases). This CDR3 is 16 amino acids long. CDR1 and CDR2 from the germline V gene are SGHTA and FQGNSA. Deletions cut 5 bases from V and 8 bases from J, with 22 bases between. CDR3: CASSPVGARGFDEQFF. The CDR3 nucleotides are TGTGCCAGCAGCCCTGTGGGGGCTAGAGGGTTCGATGAGCAGTTCTTC.

At least ten counts were recorded for this clone. The J gene is TRBJ2-5, the V gene TRBV30, with 8 bases that match TRBD1. Germline V gives CDR1 GTSNPN, CDR2 SVGIG (reference sequence). V shed 4 bases, J shed 5 bases, and the junction held 3 bases outside the gene matches. The length of the CDR3 is 12 residues. In DNA, the CDR3 is TGTGCCTGGACAGGGGGCTTGGAGACCCAGTACTTC. Translated, it gives CAWTGGLETQYF.

The V call is TRBV6-4, the J call TRBJ2-1, with D perhaps matching TRBD2 (6 bases). The V gene's germline CDR1 is MRHNA and CDR2 SNTAGT. The CDR3 covers 13 residues. V was clipped by 5 bases and J by 5 bases, with 10 bases between them. CDR3 nucleotides: TGTGCCAGCAGTCGGGAGCGGGACAATGAGCAGTTCTTC. Translating it yields CASSRERDNEQFF.

This clone was counted only a few times. This chain uses TRBV5-6 with TRBJ2-3; maybe TRBD1 (5 bases). The CDR3 spans 13 residues. Between the trimmed V and J ends, which lost 3 bases and 2 bases, there was a span of 7 bases. From germline, CDR1 is SGHDT and CDR2 YYEEEE. The CDR3 loop reads CASSSTATDTQYF. For the CDR3, the DNA is TGTGCCAGCAGCTCGACAGCCACAGATACGCAGTATTTT.

J is TRBJ1-5 and V is TRBV6-6; D gene uncertain. The CDR3 runs 13 residues. V was cut by 4 bases and J by 6 bases, with 10 bases left in between. Germline CDR1 reads MNHNY; CDR2 reads SVGAGI (reference sequence). CDR3 in amino acids: CASSSYDGQPQHF. The CDR3 nucleotides read TGTGCCAGCAGTTCCTATGACGGTCAGCCCCAGCATTTT.

V usage is TRBV11-3 and J usage is TRBJ2-1; 7 bases are a match to TRBD2. Per germline, CDR1 SGHNT and CDR2 YENEEA. V dropped 5 bases and J dropped 12; count of bases not matched to a gene: 13. This CDR3 comprises 14 residues. CDR3 in amino acids: CASSRAGKGLGQFF. As DNA, the CDR3 is TGTGCCAGCAGCCGAGCGGGAAAAGGACTTGGGCAGTTCTTC.

The chain combines TRBV27 with TRBJ2-1, with TRBD1 matching over 8 bases. This CDR3 is 15 amino acids long. Looked up from germline, CDR1 is MNHEY and CDR2 is SMNVEV (reference sequence). The ends lost 6 bases at V and 4 bases at J; junction bases unmatched: 8. The CDR3 nucleotides read TGTGCCAGCAGCCTTGGGGGGACAGGATACAATGAGCAGTTCTTC. Translating it yields CASSLGGTGYNEQFF.

The rearrangement uses TRBV5-5 and TRBJ1-1, with D possibly matching TRBD1 (5 bases). V lost 0 bases to trimming and J lost 0 bases, with 9 bases between them. CDR3 length: 15 amino acids. Per the germline V gene, CDR1 is SGHKS and CDR2 is YYEKEE (reference sequence). The CDR3 nucleotides read TGTGCCAGCAGCTTGGCCTGGGGGGTGAACACTGAAGCTTTCTTT. Protein product: CASSLAWGVNTEAFF.

V and J are TRBV7-8 and TRBJ1-1; TRBD1 might be the D (6 bases). V shed 5 bases and J shed 3 bases, with 16 bases lying between them. The CDR3 is made up of 15 amino acids. Germline CDR1 and CDR2: SGHVS and FQNEAQ. CDR3 in amino acids: CASSPFGGEYTEAFF. CDR3 in DNA: TGTGCCAGCAGCCCCTTTGGGGGCGAGTACACTGAAGCTTTCTTT. The complete variable domain, with remaining parts taken from reference TRBV7-8 and TRBJ1-1, reads GAGVSQSPRYKVAKRGQDVALRCDPISGHVSLFWYQQALGQGPEFLTYFQNEAQLDKSGLPSDRFFAERPEGSVSTLKIQRTQQEDSAVYLCASSPFGGEYTEAFFGQGTRLTVV.

The rearrangement uses TRBV5-4 and TRBJ2-3, with TRBD1 matching over 7 bases. V dropped 3 bases and J dropped 4; count of bases not matched to a gene: 8. CDR3 length: 15 amino acids. Germline V gives CDR1 SGHNT, CDR2 YYREEE (reference sequence). The DNA for the CDR3 is TGTGCCAGCAGCTCGACAGGGAAAATGGCAGATACGCAGTATTTT. Translated: CASSSTGKMADTQYF.

The chain employs TRBV4-3 and TRBJ1-1; D gene uncertain. Looked up from germline, CDR1 is LGHNA and CDR2 is YSLEER. This CDR3 is 15 amino acids long. The V and J ends lost 4 bases and 0 bases respectively, with 12 bases between them. For the CDR3, the DNA is TGCGCCAGCAGCCCCACGGGCCTCATGAACACTGAAGCTTTCTTT. This gives the protein CASSPTGLMNTEAFF.

The chain couples TRBV5-1 to TRBJ1-2; D is ambiguous. The germline gives CDR1 SGHRS, CDR2 YFSETQ. V was cut by 0 bases and J by 8 bases, with 20 bases left in between. This CDR3 is 16 amino acids long. CDR3 coding DNA: TGCGCCAGCAGCTTGGAGGGAATGGCCCTGGAGTCGGGCTACACCTTC. The encoded protein is CASSLEGMALESGYTF. Drawing the rest from reference TRBV5-1 and TRBJ1-2, the complete variable domain is KAGVTQTPRYLIKTRGQQVTLSCSPISGHRSVSWYQQTPGQGLQFLFEYFSETQRNKGNFPGRFSGRQFSNSRSEMNVSTLELGDSALYLCASSLEGMALESGYTFGSGTRLTVV.

V is TRBV9 and J is TRBJ1-2, with D perhaps matching TRBD1 (6 bases). Germline CDR1 reads SGDLS; CDR2 reads YYNGEE. This CDR3 has 15 amino acids. V lost 4 bases and J lost 8, with 21 bases in between. CDR3 region: CASSPPATGLGGYTF. CDR3 nucleotide sequence: TGTGCCAGCAGCCCCCCGGCGACAGGTCTGGGCGGCTACACCTTC.